This T cell receptor (beta chain) stems from a study of T cells in severe cutaneous drug reactions. In the study overall: Patients came from Taiwan, Thailand and a European registry, 2011 to 2018.

As for this clonotype: Its target is unknown.

Sequenced patients had Stevens-Johnson syndrome or toxic epidermal necrolysis caused by carbamazepine. The CDR3 consists of 13 residues. From germline, CDR1 is MGHRA and CDR2 YSYEKL. Libraries were made by iRepertoire multiplex PCR with TCR subtype-specific primers for bulk and single-cell sequencing. After re-calling the multiplex PCR reads, TCRdb lists one entry per CDR3 protein, DNA absent. The sample holds over 2,000 distinct CDR3 sequences. General observations from the study: All seven CBZ-SJS/TEN blister samples shared a public TCRbeta CDR3 at mean approximately 14%. Blister cells averaged around 32% and PBMC roughly 5.2% TRBV12-4 in carbamazepine-induced Stevens-Johnson syndrome or toxic epidermal necrolysis patients.

This TCR derives from a human donor with Stevens-Johnson syndrome, a severe cutaneous drug reaction. V usage is TRBV4-1 and J usage is TRBJ1-5; the D call of TRBD1 rests on TCRdb alone, since no DNA is present to check it. Sequences were obtained from PBMCs. CDR3 residues: CASSGTRDQPQHF.